A selection of T cell receptor beta chains follows, all from one sample in a study of Graves' ophthalmopathy and Graves' hyperthyroidism. A single record per CDR3 protein comes from TCRdb applying MiXCR to the multiplex PCR reads. The sample records around 520,000 distinct CDR3 sequences, roughly 40% being singletons. Sequenced material: peripheral blood or thyroid tissue (not recorded which). Every receptor here comes from an adult man with Graves' hyperthyroidism. Each CDR3 is given with its conserved first and last residue. D genes are given only for firm matches. Size is stated for part of the rows, as once, few or many counts, or as a class when the clone is expanded.

size: -; V: TRBV18; length: 13; D: -; J: TRBJ2-7; DNA: TGTGCCAGCTCACCGGACAGCCTCGGCGAGCAGTACTTC; CDR3: CASSPDSLGEQYF
size: -; V: TRBV5-6; length: 15; D: -; J: TRBJ1-2; DNA: TGTGCCAGCAGCTTAGGGGGGGCACTCGGCTATGACTACACCTTC; CDR3: CASSLGGALGYDYTF
size: few; V: TRBV29-1; length: 12; D: -; J: TRBJ2-3; DNA: TGCAGCGTTGGACAGTTCGATTATACGCAGTATTTT; CDR3: CSVGQFDYTQYF
size: many; V: TRBV6-5; length: 13; D: -; J: TRBJ2-5; DNA: TGTGCCAGCAGTTACTACGGGGGAGAGACCCAGTACTTC; CDR3: CASSYYGGETQYF
size: many; V: TRBV25-1; length: 17; D: TRBD2; J: TRBJ2-7; DNA: TGTGCCAGCACCCCGGGACTAGCGGGAGTCGGCGCCTACGAGCAGTACTTC; CDR3: CASTPGLAGVGAYEQYF
size: -; V: TRBV6-5; length: 16; D: TRBD2; J: TRBJ2-3; DNA: TGTGCCAGCAGTTCCCCTGCGGGAGGCGGCACAGATACGCAGTATTTT; CDR3: CASSSPAGGGTDTQYF
size: -; V: TRBV7-3; length: 15; D: TRBD2; J: TRBJ2-3; DNA: TGTGCCAGCAGCCAAACTAGCGGGGAATGGCATACGCAGTATTTT; CDR3: CASSQTSGEWHTQYF
size: -; V: TRBV7-9; length: 19; D: -; J: TRBJ2-7; DNA: TGTGCCAGCAGCTTAGCACCCGGGAGGCGAGGGACAGCACCCTACGAGCAGTACTTC; CDR3: CASSLAPGRRGTAPYEQYF
size: -; V: TRBV2; length: 14; D: TRBD1; J: TRBJ2-5; DNA: TGTGCCAGCAGGGTCGGACAGGCCCCACAGACCCAGTACTTC; CDR3: CASRVGQAPQTQYF
size: many; V: TRBV20-1; length: 15; D: -; J: TRBJ1-5; DNA: TGCAGTGCTAAAAGCTCAGGGATGGGCAATCAGCCCCAGCATTTT; CDR3: CSAKSSGMGNQPQHF
size: many; V: TRBV7-8; length: 13; D: -; J: TRBJ2-7; DNA: TGTGCCAGCAGCTTAAGGGACGGCTACGAGCAGTACTTC; CDR3: CASSLRDGYEQYF
size: -; V: TRBV2; length: 14; D: TRBD2; J: TRBJ2-3; DNA: TGTGCCAGTGTACTAGCGGGAGGCACAGATACGCAGTATTTT; CDR3: CASVLAGGTDTQYF
size: many; V: TRBV6-6; length: 13; D: -; J: TRBJ1-2; DNA: TGTGCCAGCACTAGGGGCGGGAACTATGGCTACACCTTC; CDR3: CASTRGGNYGYTF
size: -; V: TRBV29-1; length: 12; D: -; J: TRBJ2-5; DNA: TGCAGCGTTATGGACGGGCAAGAGACCCAGTACTTC; CDR3: CSVMDGQETQYF
size: -; V: TRBV7-2; length: 15; D: TRBD2; J: TRBJ2-5; DNA: TGTGCCAGCAGCCCGACGGGGGGGTTGGAAGAGACCCAGTACTTC; CDR3: CASSPTGGLEETQYF
size: few; V: TRBV18; length: 15; D: -; J: TRBJ2-5; DNA: TGTGCCAGCTCACTATCGGTCAGGACTCAAGAGACCCAGTACTTC; CDR3: CASSLSVRTQETQYF
size: few; V: TRBV30; length: 15; D: TRBD2; J: TRBJ2-2; DNA: TGTGCCTGGAGTTCCGGGACTAGCGGCGGCGGGGAGCTGTTTTTT; CDR3: CAWSSGTSGGGELFF
size: -; V: TRBV6-4; length: 9; D: -; J: TRBJ2-7; DNA: TGTGCCAGCATAAGGAGGGCGGGCTTC; CDR3: CASIRRAGF
size: many; V: TRBV7-9; length: 13; D: TRBD1; J: TRBJ2-7; DNA: TGTGCCAGCAGCAGGGGGACAGGGCGCGAGCAGTACTTC; CDR3: CASSRGTGREQYF
size: few; V: TRBV4-3; length: 15; D: -; J: TRBJ2-3; DNA: TGCGCCAGCAGCCAAGGACAGCTTAGCACAGATACGCAGTATTTT; CDR3: CASSQGQLSTDTQYF
size: many; V: TRBV11-2; length: 13; D: -; J: TRBJ1-1; DNA: TGTGCCAGCAGCCCTCAAAGGAACACTGAAGCTTTCTTT; CDR3: CASSPQRNTEAFF
size: many; V: TRBV4-2; length: 17; D: TRBD2; J: TRBJ2-7; DNA: TGTGCCAGCAGCCCAGGACTAGCGGGGGTTACTGCCTACGAGCAGTACTTC; CDR3: CASSPGLAGVTAYEQYF
size: -; V: TRBV15; length: 16; D: TRBD1; J: TRBJ2-7; DNA: TGTGCCACCAGCAGTGAAGAGGGGGCGAGCTCCTACGAGCAGTACTTC; CDR3: CATSSEEGASSYEQYF
size: few; V: TRBV30; length: 12; D: -; J: TRBJ1-2; DNA: TGTGCCTGGACACGGAATAACTATGGCTACACCTTC; CDR3: CAWTRNNYGYTF
size: -; V: TRBV24-1; length: 16; D: TRBD2; J: TRBJ2-3; DNA: TGTGCCACCAGTGATACGGGACTAGCGATCACAGATACGCAGTATTTT; CDR3: CATSDTGLAITDTQYF
size: many; V: TRBV29-1; length: 12; D: -; J: TRBJ1-2; DNA: TGCAGCGTTGAAAGGGCCGGGGATGGCTACACCTTC; CDR3: CSVERAGDGYTF
size: -; V: TRBV6-5; length: 15; D: TRBD1; J: TRBJ1-2; DNA: TGTGCCAGCCCCTGCCACCGGGACAGGGATTTAGGCTACACCTTC; CDR3: CASPCHRDRDLGYTF
size: many; V: TRBV4-2; length: 14; D: TRBD1; J: TRBJ2-5; DNA: TGTGCCAGCAGCCAAGAGGACAGGGTTGAGACCCAGTACTTC; CDR3: CASSQEDRVETQYF
size: -; V: TRBV2; length: 17; D: -; J: TRBJ2-2; DNA: TGTGCCAGCAGTGAAGCGCTTACAGGGTTCGTCGCCGGGGAGCTGTTTTTT; CDR3: CASSEALTGFVAGELFF
size: many; V: TRBV5-6; length: 16; D: -; J: TRBJ2-2; DNA: TGTGCCAGCAGCCGACCGGGATTGGGGGACACCGGGGAGCTGTTTTTT; CDR3: CASSRPGLGDTGELFF
size: few; V: TRBV20-1; length: 16; D: -; J: TRBJ2-7; DNA: TGCAGTGCTAGAGGAATTCGGAATACGGAGGTTTACGAGCAGTACTTC; CDR3: CSARGIRNTEVYEQYF
size: -; V: TRBV12-3/TRBV12-4; length: 17; D: -; J: TRBJ1-1; DNA: TGTGCCAGCAGCCCCGGGACTAGCGGGAGGATGAACACTGAAGCTTTCTTT; CDR3: CASSPGTSGRMNTEAFF
size: -; V: TRBV2; length: 15; D: TRBD1; J: TRBJ1-5; DNA: TGTGCCAGCAGTTCCAGGGGGCCGAGCAATCAGCCCCAGCATTTT; CDR3: CASSSRGPSNQPQHF
size: -; V: TRBV10-1; length: 13; D: -; J: TRBJ1-1; DNA: TGCGCCAGCAGTGACCTAAGGAACACTGAAGCTTTCTTT; CDR3: CASSDLRNTEAFF
size: many; V: TRBV6-5; length: 16; D: -; J: TRBJ1-6; DNA: TGTGCCAGCAGTTACTCGAGAAGTACGTTAAATTCACCCCTCCACTTT; CDR3: CASSYSRSTLNSPLHF
size: many; V: TRBV20-1; length: 15; D: TRBD1; J: TRBJ1-4; DNA: TGCAGTGCTGGAATGACAGGGGGAACTAATGAAAAACTGTTTTTT; CDR3: CSAGMTGGTNEKLFF
size: once; V: TRBV6-1; length: 14; D: -; J: TRBJ1-2; DNA: TGTGCCAGCAGGACGACGAGCGGTAGCTATGGCTACACCTTC; CDR3: CASRTTSGSYGYTF
size: many; V: TRBV6-5; length: 14; D: -; J: TRBJ2-5; DNA: TGTGCCAGCAGTCTCCGGGTCCGAGGAGAGACCCAGTACTTC; CDR3: CASSLRVRGETQYF
size: few; V: TRBV7-2; length: 20; D: TRBD1; J: TRBJ1-4; DNA: TGTGCCAGCAGCTCAGGGGGGACAACCTCGAGGTTTTTAGCTAATGAAAAACTGTTTTTT; CDR3: CASSSGGTTSRFLANEKLFF
size: many; V: TRBV6-5; length: 16; D: TRBD1; J: TRBJ2-6; DNA: TGTGCCAGCAGTCGGACAGGTCTGACTGGGGCCAACGTCCTGACTTTC; CDR3: CASSRTGLTGANVLTF
size: many; V: TRBV9; length: 17; D: -; J: TRBJ1-3; DNA: TGTGCCAGCAGCGGGGGGATAACAGGGATGTCTGGAAACACCATATATTTT; CDR3: CASSGGITGMSGNTIYF
size: -; V: TRBV7-8; length: 15; D: -; J: TRBJ2-5; DNA: TGTGCCAGCAGCTTAGTGTCAGGGCTACAAGAGACCCAGTACTTC; CDR3: CASSLVSGLQETQYF
size: few; V: TRBV7-9; length: 15; D: TRBD1; J: TRBJ1-2; DNA: TGTGCCAGCAGCGCCCCCGAGACAGGGGTCTATGGCTACACCTTC; CDR3: CASSAPETGVYGYTF
size: many; V: TRBV20-1; length: 14; D: TRBD1; J: TRBJ1-1; DNA: TGCAGTGCTAGATGGGACAGGGGATTCACTGAAGCTTTCTTT; CDR3: CSARWDRGFTEAFF